The 28 T cell receptor beta chains below were found in one sample sequenced in a study of radiotherapy plus CTLA-4 blockade in lung cancer. The protocol was immunoSEQ multiplex PCR, while the TCRdb copy is restricted to in-frame clones and leaves out a portion. This table holds about 62,000 clones, 76% found once. Material: peripheral blood, obtained from a patient treated with radiotherapy plus ipilimumab. The origin of the receptors is a human donor with non-small cell lung cancer who had a complete response to radiotherapy plus ipilimumab.

The V call is TRBV7-9, the J call TRBJ2-5; tentatively, D is TRBD2 (5 bases). CDR3 length equals 13 residues. Deletions cut 0 bases from V and 5 bases from J, with 7 bases between. Germline loops: CDR1 SEHNR, CDR2 FQNEAQ (reference sequence). CDR3 DNA sequence: TGTGCCAGCAGCTTAGCGGGAGCCGAGACCCAGTACTTC. It specifies CASSLAGAETQYF.

V and J are TRBV6-5 and TRBJ2-5; the D gene is possibly TRBD1 (5 bases). CDR3 length: 13 amino acids. Germline assignment: CDR1 MNHEY and CDR2 SVGAGI. V shed 4 bases and J shed 5 bases, with 11 bases lying between them. The DNA for the CDR3 is TGTGCCAGCAGTTCCAGGGTTGGGGAGACCCAGTACTTC. It codes for CASSSRVGETQYF.

This clone has a handful of counts. V is TRBV6-6 and J is TRBJ2-2; D uncertain. CDR1 and CDR2 from the germline V gene are MNHNY and SVGAGI (reference sequence). This CDR3 contains 14 residues. V lost 4 bases, J lost 4 bases, and 10 bases lay in between. CDR3 protein: CASSFSGSTGELFF. The CDR3 nucleotides are TGTGCCAGCAGTTTTTCTGGCTCCACCGGGGAGCTGTTTTTT.

The genes are TRBV18 and TRBJ2-7, with TRBD1 identical over 7 bases. The CDR3 is made up of 15 amino acids. J lost 0 bases, V lost 3 bases, and 5 bases had no gene match. CDR1 is KGHSH, CDR2 LQKENI, per germline. CDR3 region: CASSPGTAFSYEQYF. The CDR3 nucleotides are TGTGCCAGCTCACCCGGGACAGCCTTCTCCTACGAGCAGTACTTC.

The V call is TRBV7-2, the J call TRBJ1-1; 11 positions match TRBD1. This CDR3 spans 15 amino acids. The ends lost 3 bases at V and 3 bases at J; junction bases unmatched: 3. Germline-derived CDR1 and CDR2 are SGHTA and FQGNSA. CDR3 sequence reads: CASSFWDRGDTEAFF. In DNA form, the CDR3 reads TGTGCCAGCAGCTTTTGGGACAGGGGGGACACTGAAGCTTTCTTT.

The V gene is TRBV5-1, the J gene TRBJ1-5; 7 nucleotides line up with TRBD1. Germline CDR1 SGHRS, CDR2 YFSETQ. This CDR3 comprises 19 residues. The trim removed 3 bases at V and 1 base at J, leaving 16 bases unmatched. CDR3 DNA sequence: TGCGCCAGCAGCTACAAAGGGCCGTGGCAGGGGGGAAGCAATCAGCCCCAGCATTTT. Amino acid sequence: CASSYKGPWQGGSNQPQHF.

The chain is built from TRBV28 and TRBJ1-1; perhaps TRBD1 as D (6 bases). Germline-derived CDR1 and CDR2 are MDHEN and SYDVKM. The CDR3 totals 14 residues. With 4 bases removed from V and 4 bases from J, the gap between germline ends came to 13 bases. CDR3 in amino acids: CASSSQGRGTEAFF. For the CDR3, the DNA is TGTGCCAGCAGTTCACAGGGTCGTGGCACTGAAGCTTTCTTT. The variable domain in full, with the rest retrieved from reference TRBV28 and TRBJ1-1, is DVKVTQSSRYLVKRTGEKVFLECVQDMDHENMFWYRQDPGLGLRLIYFSYDVKMKEKGDIPEGYSVSREKKERFSLILESASTNQTSMYLCASSSQGRGTEAFFGQGTRLTVV.

This clone was observed a single time. The rearrangement links TRBV5-1 to TRBJ1-5; 11 bases line up with TRBD1. Germline assignment: CDR1 SGHRS and CDR2 YFSETQ. V gave up 0 bases and J gave up 7 bases; unmatched junction bases: 6. The CDR3 loop spans 16 amino acids. The CDR3: CASSLGTGGYRQPQHF. CDR3 coding DNA: TGCGCCAGCAGCTTGGGGACAGGGGGCTATCGACAGCCCCAGCATTTT.

This clone has a handful of counts. The chain is built from TRBV6-1 and TRBJ2-5, with D maybe TRBD1 (6 bases). The J call is in doubt because the DNA end fits TRBJ2-7 better. The CDR3 is made up of 12 amino acids. The germline V gene encodes CDR1 MNHNS and CDR2 SASEGT. The CDR3 protein is CASSFRGHEQYF. Here the CDR3 DNA reads TGTGCCAGCAGTTTCAGGGGTCACGAGCAGTACTTC.

This clone was counted only a few times. The J gene is TRBJ1-1, the V gene TRBV29-1, with D maybe TRBD1 (6 bases). V shed 6 bases and J shed 6 bases, with 14 bases lying between them. The germline gives CDR1 SQVTM, CDR2 ANQGSEA. The CDR3 has 12 residues. Written as DNA, the CDR3 is TGCAGCGTGGGACAAGGGAGGGCTGAAGCTTTCTTT. Amino acid sequence: CSVGQGRAEAFF.

V and J are TRBV5-1 and TRBJ2-2; possibly TRBD2 for D (5 bases). CDR1 is SGHRS and CDR2 is YFSETQ in the germline V gene. Trimming took off 1 base at V and 4 bases at J, with 11 bases between the two ends. The CDR3 consists of 15 residues. The CDR3 region is CASSLSGSPTGELFF. In nucleotides, the CDR3 is TGCGCCAGCAGCTTGTCGGGGTCCCCCACCGGGGAGCTGTTTTTT.

The CDR3 sequence is CASSDPTGTSGPNEQFF. CDR3 DNA sequence: TGTGCCAGCAGTGATCCCACCGGGACTAGCGGACCCAATGAGCAGTTCTTC. The rearrangement joins TRBV6-1 to TRBJ2-1, with 11 nucleotides matching TRBD2. The CDR3 length is 17 residues. Losses at the gene ends were 3 bases for V and 6 bases for J; bases not matched to a gene: 10. Germline loops: CDR1 MNHNS, CDR2 SASEGT.

J is TRBJ1-5 and V is TRBV28; D not resolved. Germline CDR1 and CDR2: MDHEN and SYDVKM. Trimming cost V 0 bases and J 5 bases, with 5 bases left between them. CDR3 length: 13 residues. The CDR3 coding sequence is TGTGCCAGCAGTTTATGGAGCCATCAGCCCCAGCATTTT. Translated, it gives CASSLWSHQPQHF.

This clone has only one observation. CDR3 DNA sequence: TGCGCCAGCAGCCAAGTTCTATTAGCCAAAAACATTCAGTACTTC. Protein sequence: CASSQVLLAKNIQYF. The chain employs TRBV4-3 and TRBJ2-4; unclear D gene. CDR3 length equals 15 residues. V was clipped by 1 base and J by 0 bases, with 7 bases between them. The germline gives CDR1 LGHNA, CDR2 YSLEER.

The sample holds a few counts of this clone. V is TRBV5-4 and J is TRBJ2-1; no clear D. The CDR3 is 15 amino acids. Per germline, CDR1 SGHNT and CDR2 YYREEE (reference sequence). Trimming removed 0 bases from V and 4 bases from J, with 11 bases in between. The CDR3 loop reads CASSLGERSYNEQFF. In DNA, the CDR3 is TGTGCCAGCAGCTTGGGAGAGAGGAGTTACAATGAGCAGTTCTTC.

The gene calls are TRBV5-4 and TRBJ2-1, with 8 positions matching TRBD2. This CDR3 region has 15 residues. The V gene's germline CDR1 is SGHNT and CDR2 YYREEE (reference sequence). With V trimmed by 6 bases and J by 4 bases, 9 bases remained unmatched. CDR3 protein: CASKLTSGSYNEQFF. DNA of the CDR3: TGTGCCAGCAAGTTAACGAGCGGGAGTTACAATGAGCAGTTCTTC. Together with reference TRBV5-4 and TRBJ2-1, the CDR3 gives the full variable domain: ETGVTQSPTHLIKTRGQQVTLRCSSQSGHNTVSWYQQALGQGPQFIFQYYREEENGRGNFPPRFSGLQFPNYSSELNVNALELDDSALYLCASKLTSGSYNEQFFGPGTRLTVL.

The CDR3 nucleotides read TGCGCCAGCAGCCAAGACCCAGGGACAGGGGAGGATGAAGCTTTCTTT. As protein: CASSQDPGTGEDEAFF. The chain joins TRBV4-1 to TRBJ1-1, with 10 bases that match TRBD1. Germline V gene data show CDR1 as MGHRA and CDR2 as YSYEKL. The ends lost 0 bases at V and 7 bases at J; junction bases unmatched: 8. This CDR3 spans 16 amino acids.

The CDR3 DNA reads TGTGCCAGTAGTATTCTCTGGGCTTCGGTCGATGAGCAGTTCTTC. Its protein is CASSILWASVDEQFF. This sequence joins TRBV19 and TRBJ2-1; unclear D gene. Trimming removed 3 bases at V and 8 bases at J, with 17 bases between. The CDR3 has 15 amino acids. Germline V gives CDR1 LNHDA, CDR2 SQIVND (reference sequence).

The rearrangement joins TRBV5-1 to TRBJ2-5; 10 positions agree with TRBD2. Trimming took 0 bases from V and 4 from J; bases not matched to a gene: 9. CDR1 and CDR2 (germline): SGHRS, YFSETQ. This CDR3 contains 17 residues. The CDR3 loop reads CASSLVAAGGRSETQYF. The CDR3 DNA reads TGCGCCAGCAGCTTGGTAGCAGCGGGAGGGCGATCAGAGACCCAGTACTTC.

This chain links TRBV7-2 with TRBJ2-2; a possible D gene is TRBD1 (6 bases). Looked up from germline, CDR1 is SGHTA and CDR2 is FQGNSA. V lost 5 bases to trimming and J lost 0 bases, with 10 bases between them. The CDR3 runs to 15 residues. CDR3 nucleotides: TGTGCCAGCAGCGGACAGCTCACGAACACCGGGGAGCTGTTTTTT. Protein: CASSGQLTNTGELFF.

V gene TRBV7-8 combines with J gene TRBJ2-6; TRBD1 matches at 9 bases. The germline V gene has CDR1 SGHVS and CDR2 FQNEAQ. V shed 5 bases and J 2 bases; nucleotides not matched to a gene: 4. This CDR3 spans 16 amino acids. CDR3 DNA sequence: TGTGCCAGCAGCCTGACAGGGGGGACTGGGGCCAACGTCCTGACTTTC. This sequence encodes CASSLTGGTGANVLTF. Drawing the rest from reference TRBV7-8 and TRBJ2-6, the complete variable domain is GAGVSQSPRYKVAKRGQDVALRCDPISGHVSLFWYQQALGQGPEFLTYFQNEAQLDKSGLPSDRFFAERPEGSVSTLKIQRTQQEDSAVYLCASSLTGGTGANVLTFGAGSRLTVL.

This clone has just a few counts. The V call is TRBV7-9, the J call TRBJ2-1; 8 bases align to TRBD2. The CDR3 consists of 15 residues. V lost 5 bases, J lost 7 bases, and 10 bases stayed unmatched. The germline V gene has CDR1 SEHNR and CDR2 FQNEAQ (reference sequence). The CDR3 sequence: CASSQQGRGENEQFF. The DNA for the CDR3 is TGTGCCAGCAGCCAGCAGGGGCGGGGGGAAAATGAGCAGTTCTTC.

The rearrangement joins TRBV7-9 to TRBJ1-5; 7 positions match TRBD1. This CDR3 contains 16 residues. J was trimmed by 4 bases and V by 4 bases; bases with no gene match: 10. Germline V CDR1 and CDR2: SEHNR, FQNEAQ (reference sequence). DNA for the CDR3: TGTGCCAGCAGCTCCGACCACCGACAGGGTAATCAGCCCCAGCATTTT. It codes for CASSSDHRQGNQPQHF.

This chain uses TRBV10-3 with TRBJ1-1; D might be TRBD1 (5 bases). Trimming pared 10 bases from V and 2 bases from J, leaving 14 bases between. The CDR3 is 13 amino acids. Germline CDR1 ENHRY, CDR2 SYGVKD. CDR3 loop: CATAKQANTEAFF. In nucleotides, the CDR3 is TGTGCCACGGCAAAACAGGCCAACACTGAAGCTTTCTTT.

This clone is a singleton in its sample. The chain employs TRBV7-8 and TRBJ2-5, with D unresolved. With 5 bases removed from V and 5 bases from J, the gap between germline ends came to 12 bases. The length of the CDR3 is 13 residues. Germline V CDR1 and CDR2: SGHVS, FQNEAQ. The CDR3 region is CASSRGGRETQYF. The CDR3 nucleotides are TGTGCCAGCAGCCGAGGTGGTAGGGAGACCCAGTACTTC.

Details on this clone: At one of its ends the junction is not consistent with the germline gene, which may arise from a read error. The chain links TRBV5-1 to TRBJ2-2; weak D call: TRBD2 (6 bases). Germline-derived CDR1 and CDR2 are SGHRS and YFSETQ. The CDR3 has 15 residues. CDR3 DNA sequence: TGCGCCAGCACCTTGGAGGGGTCGAACACCGGGGAGCTGTTTTTT. Amino acids: CASTLEGSNTGELFF.

The V gene is TRBV5-1, the J gene TRBJ2-7; 11 positions agree with TRBD2. The CDR3 loop spans 14 amino acids. The V gene end was trimmed by 4 bases and the J gene end by 6 bases; junction bases not matched to a gene: 6. Germline V lookup: CDR1 SGHRS, CDR2 YFSETQ. CDR3 in DNA: TGCGCCAGCAGCGTACTAGCGGGAGTCGGCGAGCAGTACTTC. Encoded protein: CASSVLAGVGEQYF.

This sequence joins TRBV4-1 and TRBJ1-2; 7 nucleotides agree with TRBD1. This CDR3 spans 18 amino acids. V gave up 0 bases and J gave up 4 bases; unmatched junction bases: 14. CDR1 and CDR2 (germline): MGHRA, YSYEKL. CDR3 region: CASSQDWGTDIFSYGYTF. The DNA for the CDR3 is TGCGCCAGCAGCCAAGATTGGGGGACAGACATTTTCTCCTATGGCTACACCTTC.